This paragraph covers one TCR beta chain sequence. Its specificity is not known. The sample comes from a study of T cell repertoires in cytomegalovirus infection. CDR1 is LNHDA and CDR2 is SQIVND in the germline V gene (reference sequence). V shed 7 bases and J 4 bases; nucleotides not matched to a gene: 5. The CDR3 is 14 amino acids. Each CDR3 protein gets one entry after TCRdb re-called the reads with MiXCR. Of 450,000 to 600,000 distinct CDR3 sequences in the sample, 30% to 40% were seen once. The chain has TRBV19 and TRBJ2-3, with 10 bases identical to TRBD2. Source: cultured PBMCs, taken from culture after CMV antigen stimulation. The clonotype comes from a human donor in good health (CMV status not recorded). Some clones in this sample may be carry-over from other donors' samples. CDR3 bases: TGTGCCAGTATGGGACTAGCGTATGCAGATACGCAGTATTTT. The encoded protein is CASMGLAYADTQYF.